Described below is a single T cell receptor (beta chain) sequence and its context. As yet, its antigen is unknown. Germline V lookup: CDR1 MNHNY, CDR2 SVGAGI (reference sequence). This CDR3 is built from 11 residues. Trimming took 7 bases from V and 1 from J, leaving 4 bases between them. With random hexamers, roughly 0.45 to 1 ug RNA was reverse transcribed. An immunoSEQ multiplex PCR generated amplified TCR beta CDR3 products spanning 54 Vbeta and 13 Jbeta. TCRdb independently ran MiXCR on the immunoSEQ multiplex PCR reads; one entry per CDR3 protein. Counted here are some 190,000 distinct CDR3 sequences, roughly 92% occurring once; the ten biggest clones make up approximately 0.098%. TEMRA cells were FACS-enriched, while CD8+ and CD4+ T cells were negatively isolated. The sample originates from a study of CD8 T cells in Susac syndrome. Study findings and constraints: The study's TCR sequencing and HLA analysis drew on a certain number of individuals. That number was acknowledged as relatively small.

V gene TRBV6-6 combines with J gene TRBJ2-5; D ambiguous. This sequence originates from a human donor in good health. The sample comprised CD4+ T cells from PBMCs. CDR3 nucleotide sequence: TGTGCCAGCACCCTCCAAGAGACCCAGTACTTC. Amino acids: CASTLQETQYF.